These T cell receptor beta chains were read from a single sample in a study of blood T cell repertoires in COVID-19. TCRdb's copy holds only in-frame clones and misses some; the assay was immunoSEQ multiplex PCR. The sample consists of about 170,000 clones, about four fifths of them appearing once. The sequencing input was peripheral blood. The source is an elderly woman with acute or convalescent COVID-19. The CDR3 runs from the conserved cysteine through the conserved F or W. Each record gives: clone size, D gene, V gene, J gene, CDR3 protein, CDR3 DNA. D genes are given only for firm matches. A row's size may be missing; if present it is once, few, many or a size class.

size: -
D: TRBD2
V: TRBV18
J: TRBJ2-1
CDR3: CASSPTPSGEANEQFF
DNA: TGTGCCAGCTCACCTACTCCTAGCGGGGAGGCCAATGAGCAGTTCTTC

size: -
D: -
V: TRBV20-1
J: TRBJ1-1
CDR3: CSAFVEKAFF
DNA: TGCAGTGCCTTCGTGGAGAAAGCTTTCTTT

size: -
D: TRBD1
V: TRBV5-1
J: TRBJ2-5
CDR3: CASSLETGSSETQYF
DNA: TGCGCCAGCAGCTTGGAGACAGGGAGTTCGGAGACCCAGTACTTC

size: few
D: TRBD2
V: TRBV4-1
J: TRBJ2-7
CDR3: CASSHPGLAGVHEQYF
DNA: TGCGCCAGCAGCCACCCCGGGTTAGCGGGAGTCCACGAGCAGTACTTC

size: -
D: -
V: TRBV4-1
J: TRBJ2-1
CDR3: CASSSTSSEQFF
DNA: TGCGCCAGCAGCTCCACTAGCAGTGAGCAGTTCTTC

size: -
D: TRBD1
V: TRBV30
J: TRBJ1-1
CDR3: CAWAGQMNTEAFF
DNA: TGTGCCTGGGCGGGACAGATGAACACTGAAGCTTTCTTT

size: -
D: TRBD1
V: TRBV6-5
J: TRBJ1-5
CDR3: CASSSGGSQPQHF
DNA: TGTGCCAGCAGTTCAGGGGGTTCCCAGCCCCAGCATTTT

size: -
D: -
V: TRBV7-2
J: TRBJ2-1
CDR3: CASSLTLLAEQFF
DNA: TGTGCCAGCAGCCTGACACTGCTTGCTGAGCAGTTCTTC

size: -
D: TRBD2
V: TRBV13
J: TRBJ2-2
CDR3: CASSLLAGVTGELFF
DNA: TGTGCCAGCAGCTTATTAGCGGGGGTCACCGGGGAGCTGTTTTTT

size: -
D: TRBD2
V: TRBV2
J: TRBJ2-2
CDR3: CASSVLAGGDTGELFF
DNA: TGTGCCAGCAGCGTACTAGCGGGAGGGGATACCGGGGAGCTGTTTTTT

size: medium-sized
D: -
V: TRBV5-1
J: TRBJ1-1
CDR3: CASSLQGSNTEAFF
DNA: TGCGCCAGCAGCTTGCAGGGTTCCAACACTGAAGCTTTCTTT

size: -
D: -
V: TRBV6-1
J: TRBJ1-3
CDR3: CASSEDVNRWNTIYF
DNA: TGTGCCAGCAGTGAAGATGTTAACAGGTGGAACACCATATATTTT

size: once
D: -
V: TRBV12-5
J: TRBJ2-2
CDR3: CASVSNTGELFF
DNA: TGTGCTAGTGTCTCGAACACCGGGGAGCTGTTTTTT

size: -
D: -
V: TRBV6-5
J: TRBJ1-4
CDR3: CASSYEDGKNEKLFF
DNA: TGTGCCAGCAGTTACGAGGACGGGAAAAATGAAAAACTGTTTTTT

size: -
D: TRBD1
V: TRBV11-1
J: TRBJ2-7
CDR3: CASSLMGQASYEQYF
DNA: TGTGCCAGCAGCCTCATGGGACAGGCCTCCTACGAGCAGTACTTC

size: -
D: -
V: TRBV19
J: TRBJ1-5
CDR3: CATSNRGLGEPQHF
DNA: TGTGCCACCTCCAATCGAGGGCTTGGTGAGCCCCAGCATTTT

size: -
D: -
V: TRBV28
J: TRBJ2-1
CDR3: CASNYAGSYNEQFF
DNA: TGTGCCAGCAACTACGCGGGCAGTTACAATGAGCAGTTCTTC

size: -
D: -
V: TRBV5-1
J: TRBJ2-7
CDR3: CASSLGTPTPYEQYF
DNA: TGCGCCAGCAGCTTGGGGACACCCACGCCCTACGAGCAGTACTTC

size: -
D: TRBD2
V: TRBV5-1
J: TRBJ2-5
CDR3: CASSPDGRGGTQYF
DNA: TGCGCCAGCAGCCCGGACGGGAGGGGGGGGACCCAGTACTTC

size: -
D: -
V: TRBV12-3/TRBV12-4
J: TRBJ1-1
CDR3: CASSLQGNTEAFF
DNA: TGTGCCAGCAGTTTACAGGGTAACACTGAAGCTTTCTTT

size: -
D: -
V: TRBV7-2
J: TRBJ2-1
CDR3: CASSQGLYNEQFF
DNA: TGTGCCAGCAGCCAGGGACTTTACAATGAGCAGTTCTTC

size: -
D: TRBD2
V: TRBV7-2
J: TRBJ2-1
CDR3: CASSLVQAASGGEQFF
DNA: TGTGCCAGCAGCTTAGTTCAGGCCGCTAGCGGCGGTGAGCAGTTCTTC

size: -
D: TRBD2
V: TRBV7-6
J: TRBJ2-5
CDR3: CASSPQPPGTSVKETQYF
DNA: TGTGCCAGCAGCCCACAACCCCCTGGGACTAGCGTTAAAGAGACCCAGTACTTC

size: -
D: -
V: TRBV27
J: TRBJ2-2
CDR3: CASNSGYTGELFF
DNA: TGTGCCAGCAATTCGGGTTACACCGGGGAGCTGTTTTTT

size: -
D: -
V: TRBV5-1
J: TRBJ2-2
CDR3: CASSLTNREGGELFF
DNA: TGCGCCAGCAGCTTGACTAACAGGGAAGGCGGGGAGCTGTTTTTT

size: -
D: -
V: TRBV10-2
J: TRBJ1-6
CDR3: CASSEGIQDNSPLHF
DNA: TGCGCCAGCAGTGAGGGTATACAGGATAATTCACCCCTCCACTTT

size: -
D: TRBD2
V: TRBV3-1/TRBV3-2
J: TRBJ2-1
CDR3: CASSRLAGGIGEQFF
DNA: TGTGCCAGCAGCAGACTAGCGGGGGGCATTGGGGAGCAGTTCTTC

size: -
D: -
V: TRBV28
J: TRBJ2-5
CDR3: CASRTGPGLHETQYF
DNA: TGTGCCAGCAGGACAGGTCCAGGGTTGCACGAGACCCAGTACTTC

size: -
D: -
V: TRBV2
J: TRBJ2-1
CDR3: CASSELASSSYNEQFF
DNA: TGTGCCAGCAGTGAACTAGCTTCCAGCTCCTACAATGAGCAGTTCTTC

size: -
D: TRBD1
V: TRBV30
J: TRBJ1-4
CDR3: CAWSPPRQGSNEKLFF
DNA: TGTGCCTGGAGTCCCCCCCGACAGGGCTCTAATGAAAAACTGTTTTTT

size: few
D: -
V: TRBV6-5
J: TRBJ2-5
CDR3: CASSTLGGGQETQYF
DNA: TGTGCCAGCAGTACCTTAGGGGGAGGGCAAGAGACCCAGTACTTC

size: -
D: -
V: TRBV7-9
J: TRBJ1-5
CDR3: CASSLGQNNQPQHF
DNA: TGTGCCAGCAGCTTAGGACAGAACAATCAGCCCCAGCATTTT

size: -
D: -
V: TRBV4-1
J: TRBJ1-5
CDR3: CASSPSSQNQPQHF
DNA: TGCGCCAGCAGCCCAAGTTCACAAAATCAGCCCCAGCATTTT

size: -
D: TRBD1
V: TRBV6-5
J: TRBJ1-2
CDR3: CASSYPGQGDYGYTF
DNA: TGTGCCAGCAGTTACCCGGGACAGGGTGACTATGGCTACACCTTC

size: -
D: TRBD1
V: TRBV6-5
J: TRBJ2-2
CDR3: CASNQDRANTGELFF
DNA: TGTGCCAGCAATCAGGACAGGGCGAACACCGGGGAGCTGTTTTTT

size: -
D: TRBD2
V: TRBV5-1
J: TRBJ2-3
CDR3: CASRTSGGAGDTQYF
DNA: TGCGCCAGCAGGACTAGCGGGGGGGCCGGAGATACGCAGTATTTT

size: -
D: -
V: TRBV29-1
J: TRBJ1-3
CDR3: CSVTAADTIYF
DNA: TGCAGCGTTACGGCAGCGGACACCATATATTTT

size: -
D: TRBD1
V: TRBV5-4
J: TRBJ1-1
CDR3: CASRLDRVKAFF
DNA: TGTGCCAGCAGACTGGACAGGGTCAAAGCTTTCTTT

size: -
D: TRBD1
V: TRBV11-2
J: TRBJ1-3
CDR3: CASSLGTAGNTIYF
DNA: TGTGCCAGCAGCTTGGGGACAGCTGGAAACACCATATATTTT

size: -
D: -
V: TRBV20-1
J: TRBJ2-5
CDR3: CSARSPGPQYF
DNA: TGCAGTGCAAGGAGCCCCGGTCCCCAGTACTTC

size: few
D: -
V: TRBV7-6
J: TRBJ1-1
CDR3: CASSADLNTEAFF
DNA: TGTGCCAGCAGCGCGGACTTGAACACTGAAGCTTTCTTT

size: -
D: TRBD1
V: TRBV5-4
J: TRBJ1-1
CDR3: CASSLRGGWNTEAFF
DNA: TGTGCCAGCAGCCTCCGAGGGGGCTGGAACACTGAAGCTTTCTTT

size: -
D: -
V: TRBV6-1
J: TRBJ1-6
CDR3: CASSEVPQPPGPLHF
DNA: TGTGCCAGCAGTGAAGTGCCACAGCCCCCTGGGCCCCTCCACTTT

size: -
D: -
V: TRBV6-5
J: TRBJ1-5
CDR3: CASSQRQGNQPQHF
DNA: TGTGCCAGCAGCCAGAGACAGGGCAATCAGCCCCAGCATTTT

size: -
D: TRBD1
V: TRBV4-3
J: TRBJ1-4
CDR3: CASSPDRGQGEKLFF
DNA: TGCGCCAGCAGCCCGGACAGGGGGCAAGGGGAAAAACTGTTTTTT

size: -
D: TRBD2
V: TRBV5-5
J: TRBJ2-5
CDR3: CASSLGLAGGETQYF
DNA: TGTGCCAGCAGCTTGGGCCTAGCGGGAGGGGAGACCCAGTACTTC

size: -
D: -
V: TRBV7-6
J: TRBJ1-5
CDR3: CASSPGGSNQPQHF
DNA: TGTGCCAGCAGCCCCGGGGGTAGCAATCAGCCCCAGCATTTT

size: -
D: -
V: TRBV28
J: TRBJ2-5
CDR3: CASRPGHLETQYF
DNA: TGTGCCAGCAGGCCAGGGCATTTGGAGACCCAGTACTTC

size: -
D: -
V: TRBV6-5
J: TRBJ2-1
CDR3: CASRRSGQSGEQFF
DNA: TGTGCCAGCAGACGTTCGGGACAATCGGGTGAGCAGTTCTTC

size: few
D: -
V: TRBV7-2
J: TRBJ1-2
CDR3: CASSIRGPPTTGYTF
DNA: TGTGCCAGCAGCATTCGCGGGCCGCCTACGACTGGCTACACCTTC

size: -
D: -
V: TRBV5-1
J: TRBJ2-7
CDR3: CASSLGDSFYEQYF
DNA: TGCGCCAGCAGCTTGGGCGACAGTTTTTACGAGCAGTACTTC

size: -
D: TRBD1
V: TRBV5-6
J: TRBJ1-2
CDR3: CASSQIQGNYGYTF
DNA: TGTGCCAGCAGCCAAATACAGGGGAACTATGGCTACACCTTC

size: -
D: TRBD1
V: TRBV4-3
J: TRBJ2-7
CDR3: CASSRRTGGTYEQYF
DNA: TGCGCCAGCAGCCGACGGACAGGGGGGACCTACGAGCAGTACTTC

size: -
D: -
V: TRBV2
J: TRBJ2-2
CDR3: CASMGHPNTGELFF
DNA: TGTGCCAGCATGGGACATCCCAACACCGGGGAGCTGTTTTTT

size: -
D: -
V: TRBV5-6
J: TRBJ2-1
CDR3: CASSFNPGISNEQFF
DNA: TGTGCCAGCAGCTTCAACCCCGGGATTAGTAATGAGCAGTTCTTC

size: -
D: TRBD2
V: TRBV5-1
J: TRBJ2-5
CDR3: CASSLAPSGSQETQYF
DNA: TGCGCCAGCAGCTTGGCTCCTAGCGGGTCCCAAGAGACCCAGTACTTC

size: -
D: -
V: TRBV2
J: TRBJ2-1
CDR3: CASSDGQGGYNEQFF
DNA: TGTGCCAGCAGTGACGGGCAGGGTGGGTACAATGAGCAGTTCTTC

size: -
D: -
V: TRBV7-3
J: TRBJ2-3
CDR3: CASSLVAADTQYF
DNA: TGTGCCAGCAGCTTGGTCGCGGCGGATACGCAGTATTTT

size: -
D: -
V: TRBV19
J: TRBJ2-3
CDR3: CASSGRGLGTDTQYF
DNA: TGTGCCAGTAGCGGGCGGGGGCTTGGCACAGATACGCAGTATTTT

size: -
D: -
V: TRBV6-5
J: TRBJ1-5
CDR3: CASKTGSNQPQHF
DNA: TGTGCCAGCAAGACAGGTAGCAATCAGCCCCAGCATTTT